In its sample, the clone carrying this T cell receptor (beta chain) was seen many times. Its antigen is as yet unknown. This sample was taken from a study of T-cell reconstitution after alpha-beta-depleted transplantation in children. Study results and caveats: Newly generated T cells supplied most T-cell counts and diversity one year post-transplant.

Deletions cut 5 bases from V and 4 bases from J, with 7 bases between. Germline V gene data show CDR1 as MDHEN and CDR2 as SYDVKM. This CDR3 is 12 amino acids long. A TCRbeta library incorporating unique molecular identifiers was prepared. TCRdb re-derived calls from the PCR reads in MiXCR, one entry per CDR3 protein. The sample has about 220,000 distinct CDR3 sequences; approximately 15% are singletons. The source is a male patient under 10 years old who had a stem cell transplant for acute lymphoblastic leukemia, so the T cells may come from the graft donor. V gene TRBV28 combines with J gene TRBJ2-3; the D is unclear. This material consisted of PBMCs, mostly from graft donor cells, taken 360 days after TCRalphabeta/CD19-depleted stem cell transplant. The CDR3 region is CASSKGADTQYF. The DNA for the CDR3 is TGTGCCAGCAGTAAGGGTGCAGATACGCAGTATTTT.